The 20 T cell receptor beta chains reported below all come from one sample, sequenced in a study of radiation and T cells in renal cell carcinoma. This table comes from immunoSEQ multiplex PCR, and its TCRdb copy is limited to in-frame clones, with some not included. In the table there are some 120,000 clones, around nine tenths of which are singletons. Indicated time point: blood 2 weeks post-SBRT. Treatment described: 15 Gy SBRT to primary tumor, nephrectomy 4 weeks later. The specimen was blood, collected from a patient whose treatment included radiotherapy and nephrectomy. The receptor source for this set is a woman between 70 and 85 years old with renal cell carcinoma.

The CDR3 region is CASSEAGTTDTQYF. As DNA, the CDR3 is TGTGCCAGCAGTGAAGCGGGGACTACAGATACGCAGTATTTT. This chain links TRBV2 with TRBJ2-3; possibly TRBD2 for D (6 bases). The CDR3 totals 14 residues. Trimming shortened V by 0 bases and J by 3 bases, and 7 bases separated the two germline ends. Germline V gives CDR1 SNHLY, CDR2 FYNNEI.

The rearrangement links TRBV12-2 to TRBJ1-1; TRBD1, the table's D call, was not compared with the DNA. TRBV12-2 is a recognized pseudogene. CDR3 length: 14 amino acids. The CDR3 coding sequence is TGTGCAAGTCGCTTAGAAAGGGACAGGGTAGAAGCTTTCTTT. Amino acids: CASRLERDRVEAFF.

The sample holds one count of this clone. CDR3 sequence: CASRGQGTPYEQYF. The CDR3 DNA reads TGTGCCAGCAGGGGACAGGGTACGCCCTACGAGCAGTACTTC. The J gene is TRBJ2-7, the V gene TRBV28; 9 nucleotides line up with TRBD1. This CDR3 is built from 14 residues. J was trimmed by 2 bases and V by 6 bases; bases with no gene match: 5. CDR1 MDHEN and CDR2 SYDVKM come from the germline V gene.

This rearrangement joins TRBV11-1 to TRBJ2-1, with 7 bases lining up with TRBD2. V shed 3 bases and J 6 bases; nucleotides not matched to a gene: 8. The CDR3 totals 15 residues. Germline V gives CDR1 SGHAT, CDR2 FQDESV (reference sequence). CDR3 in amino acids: CASSFGTNGGNEQFF. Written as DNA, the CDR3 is TGTGCCAGCAGCTTCGGGACTAACGGGGGCAATGAGCAGTTCTTC.

The CDR3 protein is CAWSSLGISGANVLTF. CDR3 sequence (DNA): TGTGCCTGGAGTTCACTTGGGATCTCTGGGGCCAACGTCCTGACTTTC. This rearrangement joins TRBV30 to TRBJ2-6; D gene ambiguous. CDR3 length equals 16 residues. Germline values: CDR1 GTSNPN, CDR2 SVGIG (reference sequence). The V end was cut by 2 bases, the J end by 0 bases, with 11 bases between.

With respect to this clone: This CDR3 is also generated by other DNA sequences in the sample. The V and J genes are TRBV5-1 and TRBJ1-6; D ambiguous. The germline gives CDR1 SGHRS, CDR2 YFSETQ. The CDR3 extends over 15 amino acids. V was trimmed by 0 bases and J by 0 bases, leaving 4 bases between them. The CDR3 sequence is CASSLGSSYNSPLHF. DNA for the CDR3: TGCGCCAGCAGCTTGGGGAGCTCCTATAATTCACCCCTCCACTTT.

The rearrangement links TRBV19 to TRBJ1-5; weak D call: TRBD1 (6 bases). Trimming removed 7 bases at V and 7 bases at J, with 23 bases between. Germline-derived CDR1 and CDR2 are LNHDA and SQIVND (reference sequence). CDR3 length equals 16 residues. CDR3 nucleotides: TGTGCCAGTATTTCCCAGTCAGGGGCGCGCCAGCAGCCCCAGCATTTT. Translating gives CASISQSGARQQPQHF.

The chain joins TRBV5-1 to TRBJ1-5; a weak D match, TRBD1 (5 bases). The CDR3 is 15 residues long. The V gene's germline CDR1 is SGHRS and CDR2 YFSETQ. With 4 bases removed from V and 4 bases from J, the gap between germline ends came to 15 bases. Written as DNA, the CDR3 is TGCGCCAGCAGCGATTCAGGGAGCGGAAATCAGCCCCAGCATTTT. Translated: CASSDSGSGNQPQHF.

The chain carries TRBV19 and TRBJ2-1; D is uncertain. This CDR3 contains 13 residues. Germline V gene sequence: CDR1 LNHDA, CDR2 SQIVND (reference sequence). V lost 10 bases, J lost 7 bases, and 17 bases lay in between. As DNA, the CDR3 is TGTGCCACCCAGAAAATGGGTGGGAATGAGCAGTTCTTC. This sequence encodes CATQKMGGNEQFF.

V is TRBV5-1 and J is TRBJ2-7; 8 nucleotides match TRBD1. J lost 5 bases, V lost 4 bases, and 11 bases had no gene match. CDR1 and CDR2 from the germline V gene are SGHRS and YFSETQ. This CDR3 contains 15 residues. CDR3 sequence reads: CASSRRAGGEDEQYF. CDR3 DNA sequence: TGCGCCAGCAGCCGGCGGGCAGGGGGCGAGGACGAGCAGTACTTC.

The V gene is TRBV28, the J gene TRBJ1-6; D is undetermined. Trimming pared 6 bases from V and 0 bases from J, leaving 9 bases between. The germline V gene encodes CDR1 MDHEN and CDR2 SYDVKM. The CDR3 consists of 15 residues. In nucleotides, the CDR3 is TGTGCCAGCAGGCCCCGGAGCTCCTATAATTCACCCCTCCACTTT. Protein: CASRPRSSYNSPLHF.

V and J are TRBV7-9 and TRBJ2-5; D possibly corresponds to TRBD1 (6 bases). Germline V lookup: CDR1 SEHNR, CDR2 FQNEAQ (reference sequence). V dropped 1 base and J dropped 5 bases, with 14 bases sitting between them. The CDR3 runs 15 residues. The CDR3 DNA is TGTGCCAGCAGCTTAGGGGCAGGGGCGGGTGAGACCCAGTACTTC. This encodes CASSLGAGAGETQYF. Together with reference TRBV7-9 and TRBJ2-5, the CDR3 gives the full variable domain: DTGVSQNPRHKITKRGQNVTFRCDPISEHNRLYWYRQTLGQGPEFLTYFQNEAQLEKSRLLSDRFSAERPKGSFSTLEIQRTEQGDSAMYLCASSLGAGAGETQYFGPGTRLLVL.

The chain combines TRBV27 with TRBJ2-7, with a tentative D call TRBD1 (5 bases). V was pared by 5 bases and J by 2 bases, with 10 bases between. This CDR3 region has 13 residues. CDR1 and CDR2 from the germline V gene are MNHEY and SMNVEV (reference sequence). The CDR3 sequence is CASSLDRAYEQYF. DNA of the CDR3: TGTGCCAGCAGTCTCGACAGAGCCTACGAGCAGTACTTC.

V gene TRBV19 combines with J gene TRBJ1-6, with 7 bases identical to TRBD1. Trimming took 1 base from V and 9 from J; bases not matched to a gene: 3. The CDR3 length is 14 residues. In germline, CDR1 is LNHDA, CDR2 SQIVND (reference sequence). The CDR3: CASSIGDSGSPLHF. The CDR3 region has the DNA TGTGCCAGTAGTATAGGGGACAGTGGTTCACCCCTCCACTTT.

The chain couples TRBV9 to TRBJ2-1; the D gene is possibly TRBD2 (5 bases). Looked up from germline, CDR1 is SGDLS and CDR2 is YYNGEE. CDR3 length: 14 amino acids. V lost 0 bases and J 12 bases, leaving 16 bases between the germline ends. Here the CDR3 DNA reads TGTGCCAGCAGCGTAGGGCTAGCTGACATAGGGCAGTTCTTC. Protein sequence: CASSVGLADIGQFF.

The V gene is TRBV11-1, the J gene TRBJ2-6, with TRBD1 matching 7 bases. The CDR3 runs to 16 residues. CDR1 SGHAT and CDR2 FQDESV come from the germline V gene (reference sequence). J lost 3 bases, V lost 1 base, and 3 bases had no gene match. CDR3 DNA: TGTGCCAGCAGCTTAGTGAGGGGGCATGGGGCCAACGTCCTGACTTTC. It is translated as CASSLVRGHGANVLTF.

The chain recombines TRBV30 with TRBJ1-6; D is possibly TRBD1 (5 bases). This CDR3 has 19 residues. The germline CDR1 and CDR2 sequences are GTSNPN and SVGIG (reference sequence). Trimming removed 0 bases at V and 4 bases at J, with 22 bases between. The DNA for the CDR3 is TGTGCCTGGAGTGTACGGGGAGCGGGGCTCGGCAATTATAATTCACCCCTCCACTTT. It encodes CAWSVRGAGLGNYNSPLHF. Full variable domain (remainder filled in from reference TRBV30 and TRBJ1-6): SQTIHQWPATLVQPVGSPLSLECTVEGTSNPNLYWYRQAAGRGLQLLFYSVGIGQISSEVPQNLSASRPQDRQFILSSKKLLLSDSGFYLCAWSVRGAGLGNYNSPLHFGNGTRLTVT.

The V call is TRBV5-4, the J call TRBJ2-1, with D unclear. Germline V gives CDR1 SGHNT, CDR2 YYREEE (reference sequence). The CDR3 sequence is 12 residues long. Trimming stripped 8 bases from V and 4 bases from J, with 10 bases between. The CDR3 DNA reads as TGTGCCAGTTCATTTCGGTACAATGAGCAGTTCTTC. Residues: CASSFRYNEQFF.

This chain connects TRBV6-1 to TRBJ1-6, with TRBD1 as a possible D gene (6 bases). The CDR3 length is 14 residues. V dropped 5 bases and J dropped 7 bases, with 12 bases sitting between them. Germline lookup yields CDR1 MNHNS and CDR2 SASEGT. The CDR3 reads CASSLQGTNSPLHF. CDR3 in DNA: TGTGCCAGCAGTCTACAGGGCACGAATTCACCCCTCCACTTT.

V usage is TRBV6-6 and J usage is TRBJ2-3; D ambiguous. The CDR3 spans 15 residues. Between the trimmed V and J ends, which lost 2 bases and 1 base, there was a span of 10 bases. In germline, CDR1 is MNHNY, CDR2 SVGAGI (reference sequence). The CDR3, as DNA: TGTGCCAGCAGTTACGACCAGGCTGGCACAGATACGCAGTATTTT. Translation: CASSYDQAGTDTQYF.